This T cell receptor (beta chain) was profiled in a study of T-cell memory formation after mild COVID-19. In the study overall: Largely, TCR clusters stayed within a single donor. General study findings and limits: Still unconfirmed is whether the second-wave clones peaking on day 37 recognized SARS-CoV-2. Prior to infection, memory already included some responding clones, suggesting cross-reactive memory joined. Later expanders leaned CD4+, whereas clones that contracted between day 15 and 85 were balanced CD4/CD8.

Germline trimming cut 4 bases from V and 1 base from J; bases unmatched to any gene: 11. The length of the CDR3 is 20 residues. There are many counts of this clonotype. What it recognizes is unknown. Each CDR3 protein gets one entry after TCRdb re-called the 5' RACE reads with MiXCR. The data contain 35,000 to 50,000 distinct CDR3 sequences, 8.5% to 10% of them singletons. Sequenced material: PBMCs or a T cell subset sorted from them (not recorded which). The chain uses TRBV12-3 or TRBV12-4 and TRBJ2-6, with TRBD1 matching 12 bases. This receptor was obtained from an adult woman who had mild COVID-19 (a few samples of this study predate the infection). Cell type and time point are not known. The CDR3 protein is CASSSGTPGQGASGANVLTF. Here the CDR3 DNA reads TGTGCCAGCAGTTCGGGTACACCGGGACAGGGGGCTTCTGGGGCCAACGTCCTGACTTTC.